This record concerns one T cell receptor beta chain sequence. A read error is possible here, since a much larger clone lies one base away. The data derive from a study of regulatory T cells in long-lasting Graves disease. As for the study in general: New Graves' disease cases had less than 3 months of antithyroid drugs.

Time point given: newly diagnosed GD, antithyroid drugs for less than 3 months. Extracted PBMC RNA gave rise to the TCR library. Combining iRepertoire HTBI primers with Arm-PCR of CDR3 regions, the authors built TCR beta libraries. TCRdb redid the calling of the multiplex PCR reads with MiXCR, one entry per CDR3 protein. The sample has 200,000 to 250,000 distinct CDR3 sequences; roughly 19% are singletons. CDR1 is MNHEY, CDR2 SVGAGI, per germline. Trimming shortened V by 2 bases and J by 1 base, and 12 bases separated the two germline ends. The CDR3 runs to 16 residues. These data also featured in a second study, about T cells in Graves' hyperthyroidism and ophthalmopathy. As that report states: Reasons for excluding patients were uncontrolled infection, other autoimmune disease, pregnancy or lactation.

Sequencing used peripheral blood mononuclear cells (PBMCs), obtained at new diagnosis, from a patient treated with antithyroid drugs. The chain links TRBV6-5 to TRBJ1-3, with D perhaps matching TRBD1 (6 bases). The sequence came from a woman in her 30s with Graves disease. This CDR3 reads CASSYIQQGSGNTIYF. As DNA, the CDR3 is TGTGCCAGCAGTTACATACAACAGGGTTCTGGAAACACCATATATTTT.